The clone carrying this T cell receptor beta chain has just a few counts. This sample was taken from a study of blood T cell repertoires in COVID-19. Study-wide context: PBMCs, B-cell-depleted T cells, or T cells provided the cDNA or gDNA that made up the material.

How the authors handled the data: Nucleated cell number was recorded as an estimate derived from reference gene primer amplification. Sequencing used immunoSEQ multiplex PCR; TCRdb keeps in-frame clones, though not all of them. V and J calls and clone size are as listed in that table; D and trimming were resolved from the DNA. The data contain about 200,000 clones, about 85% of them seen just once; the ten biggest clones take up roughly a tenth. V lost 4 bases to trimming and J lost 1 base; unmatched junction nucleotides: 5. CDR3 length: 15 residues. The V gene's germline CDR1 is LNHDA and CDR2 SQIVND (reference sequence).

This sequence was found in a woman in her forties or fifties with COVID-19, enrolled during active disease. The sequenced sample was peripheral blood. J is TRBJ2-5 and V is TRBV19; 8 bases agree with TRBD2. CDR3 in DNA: TGTGCCAGTAGTACGGCGGGGGGCACCCAAGAGACCCAGTACTTC. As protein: CASSTAGGTQETQYF.